Shown below are 9 T cell receptor beta chains from a single sample sequenced in a study of CD8+ T cells in alopecia areata. Treatment denoted: oral pan-JAK inhibitor, 5-10 mg twice daily. Reverse transcribed after extraction, RNA yielded cDNA as the sequencing template. The method was immunoSEQ multiplex PCR; TCRdb's version includes in-frame clones alone and lacks a portion of them. The sample contains about 190,000 clones, roughly 64% of which appear only once. Material: CD8+ T cells sorted from blood, obtained at week 24, from a patient treated with tofacitinib. The receptors derive from a human donor with alopecia areata.

This chain connects TRBV4-1 to TRBJ1-5, with D tentatively TRBD1 (5 bases). The V end lost 3 bases, the J end lost 4 bases, and 10 bases lay between the germline ends. Looked up from germline, CDR1 is MGHRA and CDR2 is YSYEKL. The CDR3 is made up of 14 amino acids. The CDR3 sequence: CASSQAGLNQPQHF. The CDR3 DNA reads as TGCGCCAGCAGCCAGGCGGGACTGAATCAGCCCCAGCATTTT.

The chain joins TRBV2 to TRBJ2-5; 9 nucleotides match TRBD1. The CDR3 loop spans 14 amino acids. The V gene's germline CDR1 is SNHLY and CDR2 FYNNEI. V trimming: 10 bases; J trimming: 2 bases; junction bases outside the gene matches: 8. In DNA form, the CDR3 reads TGTGCCACCCTAGGACAGGGGCTACAAGAGACCCAGTACTTC. Its protein is CATLGQGLQETQYF. The full variable domain, rest sourced from reference TRBV2 and TRBJ2-5, is EPEVTQTPSHQVTQMGQEVILRCVPISNHLYFYWYRQILGQKVEFLVSFYNNEISEKSEIFDDQFSVERPDGSNFTLKIRSTKLEDSAMYFCATLGQGLQETQYFGPGTRLLVL.

V and J are TRBV7-2 and TRBJ2-7; D perhaps matches TRBD1 (6 bases). Trimming stripped 1 base from V and 0 bases from J, with 10 bases between. Germline V CDR1 and CDR2: SGHTA, FQGNSA. This CDR3 is built from 15 residues. This chain's CDR3 is CASSLVPGDSYEQYF. CDR3 DNA: TGTGCCAGCAGCTTAGTCCCAGGGGACTCCTACGAGCAGTACTTC.

This clone came up many times. The chain employs TRBV2 and TRBJ1-1, with TRBD1 identical over 9 bases. This CDR3 region has 15 residues. Trimming cost V 6 bases and J 0 bases; bases outside gene matches: 5. Germline V gene lookup returns CDR1 SNHLY and CDR2 FYNNEI. The CDR3 protein is CASRDRGWLNTEAFF. The CDR3 region has the DNA TGTGCCAGCAGGGACAGGGGTTGGTTGAACACTGAAGCTTTCTTT.

The chain joins TRBV6-1 to TRBJ1-1; perhaps TRBD1 as D (6 bases). This CDR3 comprises 13 residues. The V gene's germline CDR1 is MNHNS and CDR2 SASEGT. Trimming stripped 6 bases from V and 14 bases from J, with 22 bases between. The DNA of the CDR3 is TGTGCCAGCAGAAGACAGGCGCCTGAACGGTGGTTCTTT. It is translated as CASRRQAPERWFF.

V usage is TRBV15 and J usage is TRBJ2-3; perhaps TRBD2 as D (7 bases). With 1 base removed from V and 0 bases from J, the gap between germline ends came to 17 bases. The CDR3 sequence is 18 residues long. Germline CDR1 and CDR2: LNHNV and YYDKDF (reference sequence). The CDR3 nucleotides are TGTGCCACCAGCAGAGGGGGAGGGCGGGGGCTCAGCACAGATACGCAGTATTTT. Amino acids: CATSRGGGRGLSTDTQYF.

The chain recombines TRBV2 with TRBJ1-2; D gene unclear. The CDR3 is 12 amino acids. Germline CDR1 SNHLY, CDR2 FYNNEI. Trimming took off 0 bases at V and 6 bases at J, with 5 bases between the two ends. The CDR3 loop is CASSEAPDGYTF. CDR3 DNA sequence: TGTGCCAGCAGTGAAGCGCCCGATGGCTACACCTTC.

This clone was seen only a few times. This sequence joins TRBV6-5 and TRBJ1-1; D remains ambiguous. This CDR3 contains 13 residues. The V end lost 0 bases, the J end lost 1 base, and 3 bases lay between the germline ends. Germline V CDR1 and CDR2: MNHEY, SVGAGI. This chain's CDR3 is CASSYSQNTEAFF. The CDR3 DNA follows: TGTGCCAGCAGTTACTCGCAGAACACTGAAGCTTTCTTT.

This clone was observed a few times. The rearrangement links TRBV6-6 to TRBJ1-1; the D gene is possibly TRBD1 (6 bases). CDR1 is MNHNY, CDR2 SVGAGI, per germline (reference sequence). V lost 7 bases and J lost 1, with 16 bases in between. The CDR3 spans 15 residues. The CDR3 coding sequence is TGTGCCAGCACCCCGACAGGCGCCCGGAACACTGAAGCTTTCTTT. Protein product: CASTPTGARNTEAFF.